Listed below are T cell receptor beta chains from one sample, sequenced in a study of OX40 agonist ivuxolimab in advanced cancers. Profiled with immunoSEQ multiplex PCR; TCRdb holds only in-frame clones, not every one. The data show around 80,000 clones, approximately 84% seen once. Sequenced here: CD4+ or CD8+ T cells sorted from blood, sampled in a trial of the OX40 agonist ivuxolimab. These receptors originate from an adult with an advanced solid tumor such as melanoma, head and neck, liver or kidney cancer. CDR3s include the opening cysteine and the closing phenylalanine or tryptophan. The D gene is left open where the match is weak. Not all rows give a size; the values are once, few, many and, for expanded clones, a class.

NA	TRBV10-3	TRBD2	TRBJ2-4	TGTGCCATCAGAGGTTCTAGCGGGGGCAAAAACATTCAGTACTTC	CAIRGSSGGKNIQYF
NA	TRBV5-1	NA	TRBJ1-5	TGCGCCAGCAGCTTGGATCCAGGGACTAATCAGCCCCAGCATTTT	CASSLDPGTNQPQHF
NA	TRBV18	NA	TRBJ2-3	TGTGCCAGCTCACCACAGGACCTAGATACGCAGTATTTT	CASSPQDLDTQYF
NA	TRBV4-1	TRBD1	TRBJ2-7	TGCGCCAGCAGCCCGGGGCCATCCGGGACAGGGGCGAGTTCCTACGAGCAGTACTTC	CASSPGPSGTGASSYEQYF
NA	TRBV5-8	NA	TRBJ2-7	TGTGCCAGCAGCTGGGGTTTGAGCGAGCAGTACTTC	CASSWGLSEQYF
NA	TRBV11-2	NA	TRBJ2-3	TGTGCCAGCAGCCCCGGGTACACAGATACGCAGTATTTT	CASSPGYTDTQYF
few	TRBV6-6	NA	TRBJ2-1	TGTGCCAGCTGGGGAGGCGGCGCGCAGTTCTTC	CASWGGGAQFF
NA	TRBV7-2	TRBD2	TRBJ2-1	TGTGCCAGCAGCCCCAACCTTAGCGGGGGTTTTACAGTGGATGAGCAGTTCTTC	CASSPNLSGGFTVDEQFF
NA	TRBV11-1	NA	TRBJ1-1	TGTGCCAGCAGCTTGGATCGGGCGAACACTGAAGCTTTCTTT	CASSLDRANTEAFF
once	TRBV12-5	NA	TRBJ2-3	TGTGCTAGTGGTTTTGGGAACAGGGTAGGGACAGATACGCAGTATTTT	CASGFGNRVGTDTQYF
NA	TRBV9	NA	TRBJ2-5	TGTGCCAGCAGCCTAGGGGAAGAGACCCAGTACTTC	CASSLGEETQYF
NA	TRBV5-6	NA	TRBJ2-7	TGTGCCAGCAGCCTTTGGGGTAGGTACGAGCAGTACTTC	CASSLWGRYEQYF
NA	TRBV15	TRBD1	TRBJ1-4	TGTGCCACCAGCAACCGAGGGACAGGCCTGGATGAAAAACTGTTTTTT	CATSNRGTGLDEKLFF
few	TRBV18	TRBD2	TRBJ2-2	TGTGCCAGCTCACCCGGGACTAGCGGTGACGGGGAGCTGTTTTTT	CASSPGTSGDGELFF
NA	TRBV5-1	TRBD1	TRBJ1-1	TGCGCCAGCAGCGTCGGGACAGGGGTTGGAAACACTGAAGCTTTCTTT	CASSVGTGVGNTEAFF
NA	TRBV7-9	NA	TRBJ1-1	TGTGCCAGCAGCTTAGAGGCAGGGAACACTGAAGCTTTCTTT	CASSLEAGNTEAFF
NA	TRBV7-3	NA	TRBJ1-3	TGTGCCAGCAGCTCCACGGGAGGGGTTGGAAACACCATATATTTT	CASSSTGGVGNTIYF
NA	TRBV7-8	NA	TRBJ1-1	TGTGCCAGCAGCCCGGGGACTTTTAGGGACACTGAAGCTTTCTTT	CASSPGTFRDTEAFF
NA	TRBV7-3	TRBD1	TRBJ2-1	TGTGCCAGCAGCCGAGACAGGGACCCCTACAATGAGCAGTTCTTC	CASSRDRDPYNEQFF
NA	TRBV7-2	NA	TRBJ1-2	TGTGCCAGCAGCTTAAGTCCCTCTAGTGGCTACACCTTC	CASSLSPSSGYTF
NA	TRBV5-6	NA	TRBJ2-2	TGTGCCAGCAGCTCGACCCCGAGGGTGAACACCGGGGAGCTGTTTTTT	CASSSTPRVNTGELFF
NA	TRBV9	TRBD2	TRBJ2-2	TGTGCCAGCAGCGTAGGACTAGCGGGGATAGGGGAGCTGTTTTTT	CASSVGLAGIGELFF
NA	TRBV11-2	TRBD2	TRBJ2-1	TGTGCCAGCAGCTTCGGGGGGGCGGATGAGCAGTTCTTC	CASSFGGADEQFF
NA	TRBV18	TRBD1	TRBJ2-5	TGTGCCAGCTCACCACCGACAGGGGCAGAGACCCAGTACTTC	CASSPPTGAETQYF
NA	TRBV5-4	NA	TRBJ2-2	TGTGCCAGCAGCGGGGAGTTGAACACCGGGGAGCTGTTTTTT	CASSGELNTGELFF
few	TRBV10-3	NA	TRBJ1-6	TGTGCCATCAGCGGAGGGGATTCACCCCTCCACTTT	CAISGGDSPLHF
NA	TRBV7-8	NA	TRBJ2-3	TGTGCCAGCGGAGTTAGCACAGATACGCAGTATTTT	CASGVSTDTQYF
NA	TRBV28	NA	TRBJ1-4	TGTGCCAGCAGTCCTACAGGGAATGGGCTGTTTTTT	CASSPTGNGLFF
NA	TRBV7-9	NA	TRBJ2-7	TGTGCCAGCAGCTCCATATCAGTCTACGAGCAGTACTTC	CASSSISVYEQYF
NA	TRBV5-4	NA	TRBJ1-2	TGTGCCAGCAGTCCTGGTAACTATGGCTACACCTTC	CASSPGNYGYTF
NA	TRBV7-9	TRBD1	TRBJ1-4	TGTGCCAGCAGCTTTAGGACAGGGAACGAAAAACTGTTTTTT	CASSFRTGNEKLFF
NA	TRBV5-1	TRBD1	TRBJ2-5	TGCGCCAGCAGCGGATCCGGGACAGGGGGCCGGGAGACCCAGTACTTC	CASSGSGTGGRETQYF
NA	TRBV5-6	TRBD2	TRBJ2-4	TGTGCCAGCAGCTTGGAACTAGCGGGGGGTCTCACCAAAAACATTCAGTACTTC	CASSLELAGGLTKNIQYF
NA	TRBV11-2	TRBD1	TRBJ1-2	TGTGCCAGCAGCTTACAAGGACAGGACACTTATGGCTACACCTTC	CASSLQGQDTYGYTF
NA	TRBV5-1	TRBD1	TRBJ1-3	TGCGCCAGCAGCTTGGTTGGGACAGGGTTTGGAAACACCATATATTTT	CASSLVGTGFGNTIYF
once	TRBV5-8	NA	TRBJ2-1	TGTGCCAGCAGCTTGGAGGGAGGATACAATGAGCAGTTCTTC	CASSLEGGYNEQFF
once	TRBV5-1	TRBD2	TRBJ2-7	TGCGCCAGCACCGTAGCGGGCCAAAGCTCCTACGAGCAGTACTTC	CASTVAGQSSYEQYF
NA	TRBV19	NA	TRBJ1-4	TGTGCCAGTAGTATCTTGGGGACCGAAAAACTGTTTTTT	CASSILGTEKLFF
NA	TRBV21-1	NA	TRBJ2-5	TGTGCCAGCAACTGCGGGTTGGACAGGGCCCCTTTATCACAAGAGACCCAGTACTTC	CASNCGLDRAPLSQETQYF
NA	TRBV9	TRBD1	TRBJ1-4	TGTGCCAGCAGCGGGGGGACAGGGACTAATGAAAAACTGTTTTTT	CASSGGTGTNEKLFF
few	TRBV30	TRBD1	TRBJ2-3	TGTGCCTTTGACACAGGGGGCAAGGATACGCAGTATTTT	CAFDTGGKDTQYF
NA	TRBV5-4	NA	TRBJ2-5	TGTGCCAGCAGCCTACTAGATCAAGAGACCCAGTACTTC	CASSLLDQETQYF
NA	TRBV19	NA	TRBJ2-2	TGTGCCAGTAGTCCGGGGACAACGAACACCGGGGAGCTGTTTTTT	CASSPGTTNTGELFF
NA	TRBV6-6	NA	TRBJ1-5	TGTGCCAGCGGTGTTTTCAATCAGCCCCAGCATTTT	CASGVFNQPQHF
NA	TRBV21-1	NA	TRBJ2-3	TGTGCCAGCAGCAAAGGAGGGGGGCTCGTCGGGCAGTATTTT	CASSKGGGLVGQYF
NA	TRBV9	TRBD2	TRBJ2-7	TGTGCCAGCAGCGTAGGACTAGCGGGGGGCAGTAGCTCCTACGAGCAGTACTTC	CASSVGLAGGSSSYEQYF
NA	TRBV27	NA	TRBJ1-1	TGTGCCAGCAGTCCGCGTGGCAGGGTGAACACTGAAGCTTTCTTT	CASSPRGRVNTEAFF
NA	TRBV7-7	TRBD2	TRBJ2-1	TGTGCCAGCAGCTTAGAACTAGCGGGGAACAATGAGCAGTTCTTC	CASSLELAGNNEQFF
once	TRBV7-8	NA	TRBJ2-5	TGTGCCAGCAGCCCGTCAGTGGGGGTGCAAGAGACCCAGTACTTC	CASSPSVGVQETQYF
NA	TRBV7-2	TRBD2	TRBJ2-1	TGTGCCAGCAGCTTAGGACTAGCGGGGCAAGGTGAGCAGTTCTTC	CASSLGLAGQGEQFF
NA	TRBV9	TRBD2	TRBJ2-5	TGTGCCAGCAGCGTATTAAGCGGGGGGTACCAAGAGACCCAGTACTTC	CASSVLSGGYQETQYF
NA	TRBV7-9	NA	TRBJ1-1	TGTGCCAGCAGCTTAGGCGAAGAAACTGAAGCTTTCTTT	CASSLGEETEAFF
once	TRBV4-1	TRBD1	TRBJ2-7	TGCGCCAGCAGCCAAGATTCGGCAGGGGGCTCCTACGAGCAGTACTTC	CASSQDSAGGSYEQYF
NA	TRBV25-1	NA	TRBJ2-1	TGTGCCAGCAGTGAGAGGGGGGCCACCTACAATGAGCAGTTCTTC	CASSERGATYNEQFF
NA	TRBV25-1	TRBD1	TRBJ1-6	TGTGCCAGCAGTCCGGGGACAGGGGATTCACCCCTCCACTTT	CASSPGTGDSPLHF